One sample yielded the 15 T cell receptor beta chains listed below, sequenced in a study of blood T cell repertoires in COVID-19. Clones were read by immunoSEQ multiplex PCR, and TCRdb kept only the in-frame ones, dropping some. The table records about 360,000 clones, approximately 86% of them present only once. The sample consisted of peripheral blood. These TCRs come from a woman aged 55 to 70 with COVID-19, enrolled during active disease.

This chain's CDR3 is CASSQGGQGEQPQHF. The CDR3 DNA follows: TGTGCCAGCAGCCAAGGGGGACAGGGGGAACAGCCCCAGCATTTT. The chain employs TRBV3-1 (or the pseudogene TRBV3-2) and TRBJ1-5; 11 bases fit TRBD1. Germline V gene sequence: CDR1 LGHDT, CDR2 YNNKEL (reference sequence). With 1 base clipped from V and 7 bases from J, the junction kept 3 bases outside the gene matches. This CDR3 spans 15 amino acids.

The CDR3 here is CASSPPGGDDYTF. The CDR3, as DNA: TGTGCCAGCTCACCACCTGGGGGCGATGACTACACCTTC. V usage is TRBV18 and J usage is TRBJ1-2; a possible D gene is TRBD1 (6 bases). The germline CDR1 and CDR2 sequences are KGHSH and LQKENI. Deletions cut 0 bases from V and 10 bases from J, with 12 bases between. The CDR3 length is 13 residues.

This chain uses TRBV7-2 with TRBJ1-5; D is undetermined. Trimming removed 4 bases at V and 11 bases at J, with 15 bases between. Germline assignment: CDR1 SGHTA and CDR2 FQGNSA. CDR3 size: 13 residues. The CDR3 is CASSYLEAMTQHF. The CDR3 nucleotides are TGTGCCAGCAGCTACCTGGAGGCCATGACCCAGCATTTT.

This chain links TRBV5-1 with TRBJ2-1; 13 bases fit TRBD2. Trimming removed 3 bases from V and 8 bases from J; junction bases left unmatched: 5. Germline CDR1 SGHRS, CDR2 YFSETQ. The CDR3 runs to 15 residues. The CDR3 loop reads CASSSTSGGVHEQFF. CDR3 DNA: TGCGCCAGCAGCTCCACTAGCGGGGGGGTTCATGAGCAGTTCTTC. The complete variable domain, with remaining parts taken from reference TRBV5-1 and TRBJ2-1, reads KAGVTQTPRYLIKTRGQQVTLSCSPISGHRSVSWYQQTPGQGLQFLFEYFSETQRNKGNFPGRFSGRQFSNSRSEMNVSTLELGDSALYLCASSSTSGGVHEQFFGPGTRLTVL.

The CDR3 DNA reads as TGTGCCAGCAGTTACCGGACAGGGGGAAACACCATATATTTT. Encoded protein: CASSYRTGGNTIYF. The V gene is TRBV6-5, the J gene TRBJ1-3; 8 nucleotides align to TRBD1. Germline CDR1 reads MNHEY; CDR2 reads SVGAGI. With 2 bases clipped from V and 4 bases from J, the junction kept 1 base outside the gene matches. This CDR3 has 14 amino acids.

CDR3 protein: CATRLWGALEEGEKLFF. The DNA of the CDR3 is TGTGCCACCCGCTTGTGGGGAGCGCTGGAGGAGGGAGAAAAACTGTTTTTT. V and J are TRBV2 and TRBJ1-4; D unresolved. The CDR3 runs 17 residues. Germline-derived CDR1 and CDR2 are SNHLY and FYNNEI. Deletions cut 10 bases from V and 8 bases from J, with 29 bases between.

V and J are TRBV11-3 and TRBJ2-1; weak D call: TRBD1 (5 bases). V shed 4 bases and J shed 5 bases, with 12 bases lying between them. Per the germline V gene, CDR1 is SGHNT and CDR2 is YENEEA. The CDR3 consists of 14 residues. The CDR3 region is CASSSSGFHNEQFF. CDR3 coding DNA: TGTGCCAGCAGCTCCTCAGGGTTCCACAATGAGCAGTTCTTC.

This rearrangement joins TRBV19 to TRBJ2-7, with D possibly matching TRBD1 (6 bases). The germline V gene encodes CDR1 LNHDA and CDR2 SQIVND (reference sequence). The CDR3 extends over 15 amino acids. V lost 6 bases and J lost 4, with 19 bases in between. CDR3 DNA: TGTGCCAGTAGCCGATCACAGGGATATGGGTACGAGCAGTACTTC. Encoded protein: CASSRSQGYGYEQYF.

The rearrangement uses TRBV7-2 and TRBJ2-7; 10 bases align to TRBD1. Germline V gene sequence: CDR1 SGHTA, CDR2 FQGNSA. V lost 3 bases to trimming and J lost 6 bases; unmatched junction nucleotides: 5. The CDR3 has 14 residues. CDR3 region: CASSFGTGVGEQYF. CDR3 nucleotide sequence: TGTGCCAGCAGCTTCGGGACAGGGGTGGGCGAGCAGTACTTC. Filled out from reference TRBV7-2 and TRBJ2-7, the complete variable domain reads GAGVSQSPSNKVTEKGKDVELRCDPISGHTALYWYRQSLGQGLEFLIYFQGNSAPDKSGLPSDRFSAERTGGSVSTLTIQRTQQEDSAVYLCASSFGTGVGEQYFGPGTRLTVT.

The chain couples TRBV10-3 to TRBJ1-1, with 7 positions matching TRBD1. In germline, CDR1 is ENHRY, CDR2 SYGVKD. The CDR3 length is 14 residues. V lost 9 bases, J lost 0 bases, and 7 bases stayed unmatched. CDR3 protein: CAITQDRVNTEAFF. The CDR3 bases are TGTGCCATAACTCAAGACAGGGTGAACACTGAAGCTTTCTTT.

This chain connects TRBV9 to TRBJ1-2; TRBD1 aligns across 7 bases. CDR3 length: 14 amino acids. V was pared by 3 bases and J by 6 bases, with 8 bases of the junction left unmatched. The V gene's germline CDR1 is SGDLS and CDR2 YYNGEE. CDR3 loop: CASSASLRGDGYTF. CDR3 nucleotides: TGTGCCAGCAGCGCATCACTCAGGGGGGATGGCTACACCTTC. Based on the CDR3 plus reference TRBV9 and TRBJ1-2, the full variable domain is DSGVTQTPKHLITATGQRVTLRCSPRSGDLSVYWYQQSLDQGLQFLIQYYNGEERAKGNILERFSAQQFPDLHSELNLSSLELGDSALYFCASSASLRGDGYTFGSGTRLTVV.

The count of this clone is one. The chain employs TRBV19 and TRBJ1-4; D ambiguous. The CDR3 runs 12 residues. CDR1 is LNHDA, CDR2 SQIVND, per germline (reference sequence). Trimming cost V 9 bases and J 3 bases, with 8 bases left between them. CDR3 protein: CASRVANEKLFF. In DNA form, the CDR3 reads TGTGCCAGCCGGGTGGCTAATGAAAAACTGTTTTTT.

V is TRBV6-6 and J is TRBJ2-7, with 9 bases lining up with TRBD1. Germline V gene data show CDR1 as MNHNY and CDR2 as SVGAGI (reference sequence). Germline trimming cut 5 bases from V and 0 bases from J; bases unmatched to any gene: 5. The length of the CDR3 is 15 residues. CDR3 sequence: CASSGTGGSSYEQYF. The CDR3 DNA reads TGTGCCAGCAGTGGAACAGGGGGCAGCTCCTACGAGCAGTACTTC.

The V and J genes are TRBV2 and TRBJ2-3, with TRBD2 as a possible D gene (5 bases). Germline values: CDR1 SNHLY, CDR2 FYNNEI. The V and J ends lost 7 bases and 2 bases respectively, with 10 bases between them. There are 13 residues in the CDR3. The CDR3 region has the DNA TGTGCCAGCAAGTCCGACTACACAGATACGCAGTATTTT. The encoded protein is CASKSDYTDTQYF.

This rearrangement joins TRBV2 to TRBJ2-7; TRBD1 might be the D (5 bases). CDR3 size: 14 residues. The V and J ends lost 2 bases and 0 bases respectively, with 8 bases between them. Looked up from germline, CDR1 is SNHLY and CDR2 is FYNNEI. The DNA of the CDR3 is TGTGCCAGCAGTGAACAGGGCCTCTCCTACGAGCAGTACTTC. Its translation is CASSEQGLSYEQYF.